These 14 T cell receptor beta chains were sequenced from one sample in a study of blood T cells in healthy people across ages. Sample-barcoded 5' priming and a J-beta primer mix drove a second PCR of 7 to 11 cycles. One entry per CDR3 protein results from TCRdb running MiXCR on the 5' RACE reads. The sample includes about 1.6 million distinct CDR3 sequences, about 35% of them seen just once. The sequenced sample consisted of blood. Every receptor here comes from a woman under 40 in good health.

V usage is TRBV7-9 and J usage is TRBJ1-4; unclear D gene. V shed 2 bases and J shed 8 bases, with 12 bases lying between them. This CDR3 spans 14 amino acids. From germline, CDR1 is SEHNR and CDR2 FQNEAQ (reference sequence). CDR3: CASSLLAGDEKLFF. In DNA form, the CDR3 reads TGTGCCAGCAGCTTACTGGCAGGAGACGAAAAACTGTTTTTT.

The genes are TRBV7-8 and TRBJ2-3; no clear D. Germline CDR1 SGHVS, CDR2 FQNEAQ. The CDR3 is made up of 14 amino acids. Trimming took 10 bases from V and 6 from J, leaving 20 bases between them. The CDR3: CATQPSSFSDTQYF. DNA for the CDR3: TGTGCCACCCAACCTTCTTCTTTTAGCGATACGCAGTATTTT.

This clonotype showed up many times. The CDR3 nucleotides are TGTGCCAGCAGTTTAGGAGGCGAGCAGTTCTTC. Translating it yields CASSLGGEQFF. The V gene is TRBV12-3 or TRBV12-4, the J gene TRBJ2-1; D gene unclear. The ends were cut back, 1 base at V and 10 bases at J, with 5 bases in the middle. The CDR3 has 11 residues.

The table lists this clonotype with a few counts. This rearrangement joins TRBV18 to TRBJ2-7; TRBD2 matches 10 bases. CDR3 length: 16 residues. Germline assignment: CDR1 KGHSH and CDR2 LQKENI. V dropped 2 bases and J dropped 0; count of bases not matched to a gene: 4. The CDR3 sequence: CASSPRTSGISYEQYF. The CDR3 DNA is TGTGCCAGCTCACCAAGGACTAGCGGAATCTCCTACGAGCAGTACTTC. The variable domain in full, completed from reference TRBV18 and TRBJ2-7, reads NAGVMQNPRHLVRRRGQEARLRCSPMKGHSHVYWYRQLPEEGLKFMVYLQKENIIDESGMPKERFSAEFPKEGPSILRIQQVVRGDSAAYFCASSPRTSGISYEQYFGPGTRLTVT.

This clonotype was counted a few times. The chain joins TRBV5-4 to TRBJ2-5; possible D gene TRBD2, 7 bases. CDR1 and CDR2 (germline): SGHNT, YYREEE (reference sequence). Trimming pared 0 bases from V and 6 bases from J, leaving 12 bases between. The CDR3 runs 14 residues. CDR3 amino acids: CASSLEAGAKTQYF. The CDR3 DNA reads TGTGCCAGCAGCTTGGAGGCGGGGGCAAAGACCCAGTACTTC.

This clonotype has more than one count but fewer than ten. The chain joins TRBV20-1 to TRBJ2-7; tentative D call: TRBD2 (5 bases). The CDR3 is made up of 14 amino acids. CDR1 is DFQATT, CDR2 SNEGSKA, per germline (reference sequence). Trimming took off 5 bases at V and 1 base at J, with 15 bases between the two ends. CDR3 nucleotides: TGCAGTGCTTTCACTAGGCGGACTTCCTACGAGCAGTACTTC. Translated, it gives CSAFTRRTSYEQYF.

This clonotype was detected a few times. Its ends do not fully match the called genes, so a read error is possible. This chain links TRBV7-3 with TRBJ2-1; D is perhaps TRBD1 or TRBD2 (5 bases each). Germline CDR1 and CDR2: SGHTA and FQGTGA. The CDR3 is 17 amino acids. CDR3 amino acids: CTSSYRGAAGSYNEQFF. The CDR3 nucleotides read TGTACCAGCAGCTACCGAGGGGCAGCCGGCTCCTACAATGAGCAGTTCTTC.

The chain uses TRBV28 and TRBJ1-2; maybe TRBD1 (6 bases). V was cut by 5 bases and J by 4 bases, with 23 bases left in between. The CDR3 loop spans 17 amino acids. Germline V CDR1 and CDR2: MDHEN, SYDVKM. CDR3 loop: CASSPSGGRGARYGYTF. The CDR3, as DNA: TGTGCCAGCAGTCCCTCCGGGGGGCGCGGGGCCCGCTATGGCTACACCTTC.

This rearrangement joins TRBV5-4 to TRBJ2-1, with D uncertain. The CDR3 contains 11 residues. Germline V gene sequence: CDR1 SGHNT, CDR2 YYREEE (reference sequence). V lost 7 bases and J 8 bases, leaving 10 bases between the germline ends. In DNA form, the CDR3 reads TGTGCCAGCGCCAGCTCGGATGAGCAGTTCTTC. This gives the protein CASASSDEQFF. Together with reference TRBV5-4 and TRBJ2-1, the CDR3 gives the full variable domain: ETGVTQSPTHLIKTRGQQVTLRCSSQSGHNTVSWYQQALGQGPQFIFQYYREEENGRGNFPPRFSGLQFPNYSSELNVNALELDDSALYLCASASSDEQFFGPGTRLTVL.

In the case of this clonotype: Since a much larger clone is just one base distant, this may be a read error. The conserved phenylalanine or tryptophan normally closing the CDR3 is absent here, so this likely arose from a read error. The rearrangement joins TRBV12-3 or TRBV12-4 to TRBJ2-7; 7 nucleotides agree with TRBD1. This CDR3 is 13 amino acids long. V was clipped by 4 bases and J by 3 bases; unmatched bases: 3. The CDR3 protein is CASSSTGVYEQYS. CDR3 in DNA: TGTGCCAGCAGTTCCACAGGGGTCTACGAGCAGTACTCC.

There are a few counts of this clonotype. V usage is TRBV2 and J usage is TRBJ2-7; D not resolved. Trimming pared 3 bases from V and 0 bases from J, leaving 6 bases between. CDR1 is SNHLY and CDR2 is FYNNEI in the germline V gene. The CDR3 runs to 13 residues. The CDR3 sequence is CASSEFGSYEQYF. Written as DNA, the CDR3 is TGTGCCAGCAGTGAGTTCGGCTCCTACGAGCAGTACTTC.

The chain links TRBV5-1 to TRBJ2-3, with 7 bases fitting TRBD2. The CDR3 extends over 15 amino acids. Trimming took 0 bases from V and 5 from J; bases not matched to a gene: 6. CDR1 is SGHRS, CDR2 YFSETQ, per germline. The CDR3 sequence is CASSLAAAGVDTQYF. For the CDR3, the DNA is TGCGCCAGCAGCTTGGCTGCTGCGGGAGTAGATACGCAGTATTTT.

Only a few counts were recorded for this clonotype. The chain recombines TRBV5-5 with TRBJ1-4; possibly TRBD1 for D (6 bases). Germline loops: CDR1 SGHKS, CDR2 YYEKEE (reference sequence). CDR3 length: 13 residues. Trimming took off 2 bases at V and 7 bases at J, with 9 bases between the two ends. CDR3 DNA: TGTGCCAGCAGCTTCAGGGGCGGTGAAAAACTGTTTTTT. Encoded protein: CASSFRGGEKLFF. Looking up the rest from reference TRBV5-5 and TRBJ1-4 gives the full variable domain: DAGVTQSPTHLIKTRGQQVTLRCSPISGHKSVSWYQQVLGQGPQFIFQYYEKEERGRGNFPDRFSARQFPNYSSELNVNALLLGDSALYLCASSFRGGEKLFFGSGTQLSVL.

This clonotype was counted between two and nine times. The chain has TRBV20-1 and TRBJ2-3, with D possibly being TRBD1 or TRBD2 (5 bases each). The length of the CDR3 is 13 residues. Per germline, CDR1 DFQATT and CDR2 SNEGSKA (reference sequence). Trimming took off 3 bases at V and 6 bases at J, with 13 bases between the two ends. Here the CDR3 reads CSASPTGRDTQYF. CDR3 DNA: TGCAGTGCTAGCCCCACGGGACGGGATACGCAGTATTTT.